This T cell receptor (beta chain) stems from a study of cytomegalovirus exposure and HLA in healthy donors. The CDR3 consists of 11 residues. The germline gives CDR1 MDHEN, CDR2 SYDVKM. 60 Vbeta and 13 Jbeta primers were used in PCR. The data were produced by immunoSEQ multiplex PCR, yet TCRdb's version contains in-frame clones alone and is incomplete. The sample has 150,000 to 200,000 clones, approximately 84% seen once. About this clone: Antigen: not known.

Whole-study results and caveats: Most of the CMV-associated TCR beta chains (in a later analysis) appeared to be HLA-restricted.

The sequencing input was PBMCs. This chain links TRBV28 with TRBJ2-5; tentatively, D is TRBD1 (6 bases). TRBJ2-7 matches the DNA end more closely, so the J call is doubtful. The clonotype was recovered from a female donor in good health and CMV-seronegative. The CDR3 nucleotides are TGTGCCAGTGACAGGTCCCACGAGCAGTACTTC. Translating it yields CASDRSHEQYF.